Listed below are T cell receptor beta chains from one sample, sequenced in a study of blood T cell repertoires in COVID-19. Profiling relied on immunoSEQ multiplex PCR, and the TCRdb table lists in-frame clones only, not all of them. The sample lists 250,000 or so clones, about 88% occurring once. Specimen: PBMCs or T cells enriched from blood (not recorded which). The receptors derive from a woman in her forties or fifties who had recovered from COVID-19. Each CDR3 is given with its conserved first and last residue. Each record gives: clone size, V gene, D gene, J gene, CDR3 DNA, CDR3 protein. The D gene is left open where the match is weak. Only part of the rows carry a size: once, few, many, or a class if the clone is expanded.

NA	TRBV11-3	NA	TRBJ2-4	TGTGCCAGCAGCCTCGGGGGTCGAGAAAACATTCAGTACTTC	CASSLGGRENIQYF
once	TRBV29-1	TRBD1	TRBJ2-5	TGCAGCGCTTACAGGGGGCGCTTGGAGACCCAGTACTTC	CSAYRGRLETQYF
NA	TRBV2	NA	TRBJ2-1	TGTGCCAGCAGTGAGTTGGGCCCTACCTACAATGAGCAGTTCTTC	CASSELGPTYNEQFF
NA	TRBV7-9	TRBD2	TRBJ2-1	TGTGCCAGCAGCTTAGCGCTAGCGGGAGGTCGTGAGCAGTTCTTC	CASSLALAGGREQFF
NA	TRBV27	TRBD2	TRBJ2-5	TGTGCCAGCAGTAGACTAGCGGGGCTACAAGAGACCCAGTACTTC	CASSRLAGLQETQYF
NA	TRBV27	NA	TRBJ1-1	TGTGCCAGCAGTTTGACAGACAGGAACACTGAAGCTTTCTTT	CASSLTDRNTEAFF
NA	TRBV10-1	TRBD2	TRBJ2-3	TGCGCCAGCAGTGAGTCGGTAGCGGGGACAACGCAGTATTTT	CASSESVAGTTQYF
NA	TRBV5-4	TRBD2	TRBJ2-2	TGTGCCAGCAGCCCCTCCCGGGCGGCTAGCGGGATTGCCGGGGAGCTGTTTTTT	CASSPSRAASGIAGELFF
NA	TRBV28	NA	TRBJ1-5	TGTGCCAGCAGTTTATTCGGTTCATCTGGGCGCCAGCCCCAGCATTTT	CASSLFGSSGRQPQHF
NA	TRBV7-2	NA	TRBJ2-7	TGTGCCAGCAGCTTATTCCGGGATTACGAGCAGTACTTC	CASSLFRDYEQYF
NA	TRBV12-3/TRBV12-4	TRBD2	TRBJ2-7	TGTGCCAGCGGGAGGGGCTACGAGCAGTACTTC	CASGRGYEQYF
NA	TRBV3-1/TRBV3-2	NA	TRBJ1-2	TGTGCCAGCAGCCAACCAAGGGAGGGGGAAAGGTATGGCTACACCTTC	CASSQPREGERYGYTF
NA	TRBV5-1	NA	TRBJ1-3	TGCGCCAGCAGCCTGGATACAGGAGAAAACACCATATATTTT	CASSLDTGENTIYF
once	TRBV7-2	TRBD2	TRBJ2-1	TGTGCCAGCAGCCCAGGGACTAGCGGATACAATGAGCAGTTCTTC	CASSPGTSGYNEQFF
NA	TRBV30	NA	TRBJ1-4	TGTGCCGGGGAGCCAGGGTCGGATGAAAAACTGTTTTTT	CAGEPGSDEKLFF
NA	TRBV3-1/TRBV3-2	NA	TRBJ1-2	TGTGCCAGCAGCTTCGGAGGGATAGCCCATAACTATGGCTACACCTTC	CASSFGGIAHNYGYTF
NA	TRBV5-1	NA	TRBJ2-2	TGCGCCAGCAGCTTGGCCCAGGTGAACGGGGAGCTGTTTTTT	CASSLAQVNGELFF
NA	TRBV12-3/TRBV12-4	NA	TRBJ1-5	TGTGCCAGCAGTTTAGCCATTGATCAGCCCCAGCATTTT	CASSLAIDQPQHF
NA	TRBV6-5	TRBD2	TRBJ2-3	TGTGCCAGCAGTTCGACTAGCGGGAGAGATACGCAGTATTTT	CASSSTSGRDTQYF
NA	TRBV6-5	NA	TRBJ1-1	TGTGCCAGCACTACCCTCCCGAGGCAGCACACTGAAGCTTTCTTT	CASTTLPRQHTEAFF
NA	TRBV20-1	NA	TRBJ2-3	TGCAGTGCTAGTGCGGACTCGATTTCAGATACGCAGTATTTT	CSASADSISDTQYF